This paragraph covers one TCR beta chain sequence. No antigen is known for it. No base quality information exists; no much larger clone differs at one position. The method was the immunoSEQ multiplex PCR assay. DNA from the cultured, isolated CD4+ T cells was subjected to TCR beta CDR3 sequencing. In the authors' own workflow: Non-productive TCR sequences were removed and reads were trimmed to the CDR3 region, keeping CDR3s of at least 7 amino acids. Antigen-specific clonotypes were identified using the MANAFEST web app by comparison of expansion in peptide wells against reference cultures. Positive clones required FDR<0.05 expansion versus reference and all other wells, odds ratio above 5, and frequency above 0.1% in two replicate wells. A clonotype was called cross-reactive if it was significantly expanded both in SARS-CoV-2 spike wells and in at least one common cold coronavirus spike condition. Using the stringdist R package, CDR3 similarity was measured by Levenshtein distance, and unrooted trees were constructed with ape in R 3.6.1. Held by TCRdb, this immuneACCESS table contains in-frame sequences only and omits some clones. Under half of the omission traces to an unresolved V gene where checked; the cause of the rest is unknown. Clonal size and the V and J genes are those of that table, whereas D and trimming came from the DNA. Across this sample there are more than 45,000 clones, with approximately 73% seen only once. Jointly, the top ten make up 5.5% of the sample.

These data are taken from a study of vaccination effects on CD4 cells after COVID-19 (dated by TCRdb to the early 2020s). As for the study more broadly: Two doses of either the BNT162b2 or the mRNA-1273 mRNA SARS-CoV-2 vaccine were administered to participants. SARS-CoV-2 spike-specific CD4+ TCR repertoires from before and after mRNA vaccination were compared in COVID-19 convalescent patients and in infection-naive vaccine recipients. Pre-vaccine samples from a couple of convalescent patients were drawn 16 days and one week before the first dose, 142 and 148 days after COVID-19 diagnosis. The Oncomine TCR Beta short-read assay on an Illumina iSeq 100 was used to sequence cultures from other donors in the study. The full study included some eleven COVID-19 convalescent patients and several SARS-CoV-2-naive healthy vaccine recipients. The paper as a whole reports these results and caveats: For convalescent patients, new clones induced by the vaccine made up most of the post-vaccine spike-reactive repertoire, and these new clones were largely distinct from the clones induced by infection. The study was limited by a small number of convalescent patients, and early post-infection timepoints were lacking. At late post-vaccination timepoints, both infection-induced and vaccine-induced clones showed marked clonal contraction, consistent with waning T cell responses.

V gives up 0 bases and J gives up 6 bases, and the segment between their germline ends measures 9 bases. Inclusive of the bounding cysteine and phenylalanine, the CDR3 is 13 residues long. This entry keeps only the CDR3 DNA: 39 bases, framed from base 1. Based on the germline V gene, the CDR1 and CDR2 sequences are MNHEY and SVGEGT. The ViraFEST assay stimulated PBMC with viral peptide pools and then used TCR sequencing to identify antigen-specific CD4+ T cell clonotypes by expansion. After 10 to 11 days of culture, CD4+ T cells were isolated with the EasySep CD4+ T cell isolation kit. PCR-confirmed SARS-CoV-2 infection had occurred in convalescent patients between March and December 2020, before the Alpha, Beta and Delta variants emerged in the United States. About 1.8 million PBMC per well were cultured with 9 to 10 ug/ml peptides in IMDM containing approximately 4.7% human AB serum, around 9.7 IU/ml IL-2 and gentamicin. A peptide pool from HIV-1 Nef was used as the negative control culture condition. On days 3 and 7, half of the culture medium was replaced with fresh IL-2-containing medium. Each peptide stimulation condition was cultured in triplicate wells unless otherwise noted. PBMC were separated from whole blood using Ficoll-Paque Plus gradient centrifugation and were then either cryopreserved at -140C or used fresh. The QIAamp micro DNA kit was used to extract genomic DNA from the cultured CD4+ T cells.

This material consisted of CD4+ T cells from PBMCs cultured with HIV peptides, taken before COVID-19 vaccination. The cell subset or site label here, explained by the study, means: HIV-1 Nef peptide pool negative control/reference culture. The rearranged chain carries TRBV6-2 or TRBV6-3 and TRBJ2-7; no D gene is confidently identified. The TCR originated in a human donor who had a prior SARS-CoV-2 infection. The CDR3 reads as follows: CASSYSGRTEQYF. The base sequence is TGTGCCAGCAGTTACTCGGGCAGGACCGAGCAGTACTTC.